This record looks at one T cell receptor beta chain sequence and its context. Its antigen is not known. Healthy Russian Caucasian donors spanned ages about 6 to 95 years. The data stem from a study of blood T cells in healthy people across ages. Study-wide results and caveats: Estimates of diversity drawn from one million T cells were considered underestimates.

Combining a sample-barcoded 5' primer with a J-beta primer mix, a second PCR ran for roughly 7 to 12 cycles. Via MiXCR, TCRdb re-called the 5' RACE reads, giving one row per CDR3 protein. The repertoire has about 970,000 distinct CDR3 sequences, approximately 50% of them found once; the top ten carry over 20%. Sequenced material: blood. The sequence came from a woman aged 55-70 years in good health.

CDR3 DNA sequence: TGTGCCAGCGGGGATGGTAGCGGACCTAGCACAGATACGCAGTATTTT. Its translation is CASGDGSGPSTDTQYF. The chain joins TRBV6-4 to TRBJ2-3; the D gene is possibly TRBD2 (6 bases). The germline V and J ends were trimmed by 8 bases and 0 bases, with 18 bases remaining between them. CDR1 is MRHNA and CDR2 is SNTAGT in the germline V gene. The CDR3 runs to 16 residues.